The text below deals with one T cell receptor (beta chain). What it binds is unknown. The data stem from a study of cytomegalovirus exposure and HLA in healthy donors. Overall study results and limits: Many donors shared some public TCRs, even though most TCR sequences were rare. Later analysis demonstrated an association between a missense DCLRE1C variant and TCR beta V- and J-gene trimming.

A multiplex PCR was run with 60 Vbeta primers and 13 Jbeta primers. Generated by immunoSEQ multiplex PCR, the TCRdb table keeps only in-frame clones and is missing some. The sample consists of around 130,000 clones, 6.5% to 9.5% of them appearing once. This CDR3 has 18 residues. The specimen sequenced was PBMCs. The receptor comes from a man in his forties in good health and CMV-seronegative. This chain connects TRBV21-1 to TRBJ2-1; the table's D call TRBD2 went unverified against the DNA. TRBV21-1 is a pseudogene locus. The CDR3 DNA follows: TGTGCCAGCAGCAAAGGGCAAGCGGGGGCCTCCTCCTACAATGAGCAGTTCTTC. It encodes CASSKGQAGASSYNEQFF.